What follows are 10 T cell receptor beta chains derived from one specimen sequenced in a study of regulatory T cells in long-lasting Graves disease. HTBI primers from iRepertoire and Arm-PCR of CDR3 regions yielded the TCR beta libraries. One entry per CDR3 protein results from TCRdb running MiXCR on the multiplex PCR reads. The table shows approximately 400,000 distinct CDR3 sequences, with around 15% occurring only once. As to time point: newly diagnosed GD, antithyroid drugs for less than 3 months. Construction of the TCR library relied on RNA isolated from PBMCs. This specimen consisted of peripheral blood mononuclear cells (PBMCs), obtained at new diagnosis, from a patient treated with antithyroid drugs. These receptors all come from a female donor with Graves disease.

Only a few counts were recorded for this clonotype. The chain joins TRBV6-4 to TRBJ2-7; D is ambiguous. Trimming removed 8 bases at V and 4 bases at J, with 6 bases between. The CDR3 runs to 10 residues. Germline V gene data show CDR1 as MRHNA and CDR2 as SNTAGT. The CDR3 DNA reads as TGTGCCAGCTCGGAGTACGAGCAGTACTTC. Translating gives CASSEYEQYF.

This clonotype has only one observation. V usage is TRBV18 and J usage is TRBJ2-7; tentative D call: TRBD2 (6 bases). The CDR3 runs to 12 residues. CDR1 and CDR2 from the germline V gene are KGHSH and LQKENI. Deletions cut 1 base from V and 7 bases from J, with 8 bases between. The CDR3 reads CASSPQAGEQYF. Here the CDR3 DNA reads TGTGCCAGCTCACCACAGGCGGGAGAGCAGTACTTC.

The chain combines TRBV27 with TRBJ2-3, with TRBD1 identical over 9 bases. Germline CDR1 MNHEY, CDR2 SMNVEV (reference sequence). Trimming removed 6 bases from V and 3 bases from J; junction bases left unmatched: 7. The CDR3 is 15 residues long. As DNA, the CDR3 is TGTGCCAGCAGGACAGGGGGAGGACCTACAGATACGCAGTATTTT. Its protein product is CASRTGGGPTDTQYF.

This clonotype was seen many times. The rearrangement links TRBV5-1 to TRBJ1-1; D not certain. Germline V gene data show CDR1 as SGHRS and CDR2 as YFSETQ. V lost 4 bases to trimming and J lost 4 bases, with 17 bases between them. This CDR3 is 15 amino acids long. CDR3 sequence reads: CASSPLAGGGTEAFF. In DNA form, the CDR3 reads TGCGCCAGCAGCCCCCTTGCGGGAGGAGGCACTGAAGCTTTCTTT.

In its sample, this clonotype was seen many times. This chain links TRBV28 with TRBJ2-1; a possible D gene is TRBD2 (5 bases). The CDR3 totals 16 residues. Germline values: CDR1 MDHEN, CDR2 SYDVKM. The V end lost 6 bases, the J end lost 2 bases, and 17 bases lay between the germline ends. CDR3 bases: TGTGCCAGCAGCCTGTTCGGTCGGGATACCTACAATGAGCAGTTCTTC. Translating gives CASSLFGRDTYNEQFF.

This clonotype occurred many times. V gene TRBV27 combines with J gene TRBJ2-1, with 16 bases identical to TRBD2. The CDR3 is 15 residues long. Unmatched junction bases numbered 2, after V lost 3 bases and J lost 9 bases. Germline CDR1 MNHEY, CDR2 SMNVEV (reference sequence). The CDR3 DNA reads as TGTGCCAGCAGTTTGGGACTAGCGGGGGGGAGTGAGCAGTTCTTC. It is translated as CASSLGLAGGSEQFF.

V is TRBV20-1 and J is TRBJ2-7, with 11 bases fitting TRBD2. From germline, CDR1 is DFQATT and CDR2 SNEGSKA (reference sequence). CDR3 size: 17 residues. V was clipped by 0 bases and J by 1 base; unmatched bases: 8. The CDR3 protein is CSARDSLAGGQSYEQYF. The CDR3 nucleotides are TGCAGTGCTAGAGATTCCCTAGCGGGAGGCCAATCCTACGAGCAGTACTTC.

This clonotype has a handful of counts. J is TRBJ1-1 and V is TRBV20-1; TRBD1 is a possible D gene (5 bases). The CDR3 loop spans 15 amino acids. Trimming took off 1 base at V and 2 bases at J, with 14 bases between the two ends. CDR1 and CDR2 from the germline V gene are DFQATT and SNEGSKA (reference sequence). CDR3 sequence: CSARGSGRPNTEAFF. The CDR3 DNA is TGCAGTGCTAGAGGATCGGGGCGCCCTAACACTGAAGCTTTCTTT.

The sample holds many counts of this clonotype. The rearrangement uses TRBV12-3 or TRBV12-4 and TRBJ2-7; TRBD1 might be the D (7 bases). The V and J ends lost 1 base and 5 bases respectively, with 15 bases between them. This CDR3 has 15 amino acids. This chain's CDR3 is CASSLVRDSFNEQYF. CDR3 bases: TGTGCCAGCAGTTTAGTGCGGGACAGCTTTAACGAGCAGTACTTC.

The chain links TRBV20-1 to TRBJ2-7, with 13 bases lining up with TRBD2. V shed 0 bases, J shed 6 bases, and the junction held 2 bases outside the gene matches. Germline lookup yields CDR1 DFQATT and CDR2 SNEGSKA (reference sequence). This CDR3 comprises 14 residues. The CDR3 protein is CSARDWTSGSEQYF. The CDR3 region has the DNA TGCAGTGCTAGAGACTGGACTAGCGGGAGCGAGCAGTACTTC.